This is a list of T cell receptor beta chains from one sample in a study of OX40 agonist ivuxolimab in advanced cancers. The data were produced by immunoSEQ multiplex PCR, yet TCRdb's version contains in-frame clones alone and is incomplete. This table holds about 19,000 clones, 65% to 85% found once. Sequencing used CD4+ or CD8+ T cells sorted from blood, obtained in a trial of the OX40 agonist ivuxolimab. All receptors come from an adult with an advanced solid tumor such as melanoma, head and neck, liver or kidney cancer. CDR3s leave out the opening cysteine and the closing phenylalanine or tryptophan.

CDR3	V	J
ASSFSGGGYT	TRBV5-4	TRBJ1-2
ASSSDRVQKLF	TRBV27	TRBJ1-4
ASSFRGGAGPYEQY	TRBV28	TRBJ2-7
ASSLPPGQGAVTDTQY	TRBV13	TRBJ2-3
ASSKGTDSYEQY	TRBV5-1	TRBJ2-7
ASSLNPRVAGGWAEETQY	TRBV28	TRBJ2-5
ASSVGGSSYEQY	TRBV2	TRBJ2-7
ASSSGQTNTEAF	TRBV7-6	TRBJ1-1
ASSFTGADYGYT	TRBV7-9	TRBJ1-2
ASSLTGNYGYT	TRBV27	TRBJ1-2
ASSPAPGGLYEKLF	TRBV5-6	TRBJ1-4
ASSLGKTGAMNTEAF	TRBV7-9	TRBJ1-1
ASSWTGTNEQF	TRBV5-1	TRBJ2-1
ASSVGLGTGELF	TRBV13	TRBJ2-2
ASSSLGGGRGYT	TRBV27	TRBJ1-2
ASSLPDTGELF	TRBV5-1	TRBJ2-2
ASSPTGTRRAGELF	TRBV7-6	TRBJ2-2